This entry lists 5 T cell receptor beta chains sequenced from one sample in a study of blood T cell repertoires in COVID-19 (dated by TCRdb to about 2020). The library came from the immunoSEQ multiplex PCR assay. TCRdb mirrors the immuneACCESS table, restricted to in-frame sequences. Some clones are absent from its copies; in checked studies, under half trace to an unresolved V gene, and the reason for the others is unknown. This sample comprises approximately 220,000 clones, around nine tenths of them detected only once. Clones ranked in the top ten supply roughly 6.2% of the sample. Sequences were obtained from peripheral blood. All receptors come from a man in his sixties who had recovered from COVID-19.

This clone was found once. The chain carries TRBV6-6 and TRBJ2-3; TRBD1 matches 7 bases. Trimming took 5 bases from V and 4 from J; bases not matched to a gene: 9. CDR1 and CDR2 from the germline V gene are MNHNY and SVGAGI (reference sequence). This CDR3 is built from 15 residues. CDR3 sequence: CASSGLQGKADTQYF. For the CDR3, the DNA is TGTGCCAGCAGTGGATTACAGGGGAAGGCAGATACGCAGTATTTT.

This chain uses TRBV24-1 with TRBJ1-1, with 8 bases that match TRBD1. This CDR3 is 15 amino acids long. Trimming took 7 bases from V and 1 from J; bases not matched to a gene: 7. The germline V gene has CDR1 KGHDR and CDR2 SFDVKD. The CDR3 is CATSIYTGGNTEAFF. CDR3 nucleotide sequence: TGTGCCACCAGCATATATACAGGGGGGAACACTGAAGCTTTCTTT.

The chain has TRBV11-2 and TRBJ2-7, with D possibly matching TRBD1 (6 bases). With 5 bases removed from V and 0 bases from J, the gap between germline ends came to 14 bases. Germline V lookup: CDR1 SGHAT, CDR2 FQNNGV. The CDR3 consists of 15 residues. DNA for the CDR3: TGTGCCAGCAGCGTCTGGACAGTCGCCTCCTACGAGCAGTACTTC. Amino acids: CASSVWTVASYEQYF. The full variable domain, its missing parts supplied by reference TRBV11-2 and TRBJ2-7, is EAGVAQSPRYKIIEKRQSVAFWCNPISGHATLYWYQQILGQGPKLLIQFQNNGVVDDSQLPKDRFSAERLKGVDSTLKIQPAKLEDSAVYLCASSVWTVASYEQYFGPGTRLTVT.

The chain links TRBV29-1 to TRBJ1-4; D might be TRBD1 (5 bases). V was clipped by 0 bases and J by 6 bases, with 8 bases between them. The CDR3 has 13 amino acids. CDR1 is SQVTM, CDR2 ANQGSEA, per germline. The CDR3 nucleotides are TGCAGCGTTGAAGAGGACAAAGATGAAAAACTGTTTTTT. Translated: CSVEEDKDEKLFF.

The V and J genes are TRBV5-1 and TRBJ1-3; TRBD1 might be the D (5 bases). This CDR3 has 16 amino acids. Germline CDR1 is SGHRS and CDR2 is YFSETQ. The germline V and J ends were trimmed by 3 bases and 0 bases, with 13 bases remaining between them. The CDR3 here is CASSSALTGSGNTIYF. The CDR3 DNA is TGCGCCAGCAGCTCCGCACTAACAGGCTCTGGAAACACCATATATTTT. The full variable domain, in which reference TRBV5-1 and TRBJ1-3 provide the parts outside the CDR3, is KAGVTQTPRYLIKTRGQQVTLSCSPISGHRSVSWYQQTPGQGLQFLFEYFSETQRNKGNFPGRFSGRQFSNSRSEMNVSTLELGDSALYLCASSSALTGSGNTIYFGEGSWLTVV.